Below, one T cell receptor beta chain is given with its context. Its matching antigen is unknown. The sample contains more than one DNA sequence encoding this CDR3. Controls had myeloablative marrow grafts with methotrexate and calcineurin inhibitor, sampled at 1 year. This entry comes from a study of T cells after posttransplantation cyclophosphamide. Study-wide results and limits: Recipient CMV seropositivity and CMV reactivation strongly tracked TRB clonality. Later post-transplant blood repertoires were often dominated by donor CD8+ memory clones. Tissue-infiltrating T cells from skin or gut overlapped little with blood T cells.

TCRdb keeps only in-frame clones here, not all; method: immunoSEQ multiplex PCR. The data hold 9,700 or so clones, with around 92% observed a single time. J gave up 5 bases and V 4 bases, and 14 bases lay outside the gene matches. Looked up from germline, CDR1 is SGHTA and CDR2 is FQGNSA. The CDR3 totals 17 residues. The starting material was PBMCs, obtained around 440 days after allogeneic stem cell transplant with calcineurin inhibitor and methotrexate. The origin of this receptor is a male patient aged 50 or older who received an allogeneic stem cell transplant from an unrelated donor, was CMV-positive, and had chronic GVHD only. The graft donor may have given rise to some T cells. The chain is built from TRBV7-2 and TRBJ1-3, with TRBD1 matching 7 bases. CDR3 nucleotide sequence: TGTGCCAGCAGCTCAGGGTGGGGAACAGGGGATCGAAACACCATATATTTT. Translated: CASSSGWGTGDRNTIYF.